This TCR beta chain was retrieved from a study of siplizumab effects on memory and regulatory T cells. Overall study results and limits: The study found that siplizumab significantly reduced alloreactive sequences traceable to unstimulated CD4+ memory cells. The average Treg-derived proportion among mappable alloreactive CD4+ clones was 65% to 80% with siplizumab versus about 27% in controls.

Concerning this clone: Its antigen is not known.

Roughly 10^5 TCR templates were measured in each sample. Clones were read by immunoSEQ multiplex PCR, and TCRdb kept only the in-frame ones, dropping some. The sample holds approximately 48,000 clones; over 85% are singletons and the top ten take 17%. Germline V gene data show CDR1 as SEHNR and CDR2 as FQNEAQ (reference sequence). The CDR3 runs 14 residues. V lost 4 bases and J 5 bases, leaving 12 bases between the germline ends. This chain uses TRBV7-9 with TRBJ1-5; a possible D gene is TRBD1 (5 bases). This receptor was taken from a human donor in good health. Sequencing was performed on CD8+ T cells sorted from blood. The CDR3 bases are TGTGCCAGCAGCTCTGCCACGGGGCATCAGCCCCAGCATTTT. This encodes CASSSATGHQPQHF.